This T cell receptor beta chain was retrieved from a study of T cell repertoires in cytomegalovirus infection. Overall study context: Recently identified HLA-C-restricted CMV epitopes were used, and well-studied HLA-B-restricted CMV epitopes were used as well. The public TCR beta signatures pointed to both CMV infection and matching HLA type. Whole-study findings and limits: The ex vivo response was dominated by HLA-C-restricted CMV-specific TCR beta clonotypes. Public TCR beta family frequency separated CMV-and-HLA carriers, including in an independent cohort.

TCRdb called the reads again in MiXCR, with one record for every CDR3 protein. The repertoire holds roughly 860,000 distinct CDR3 sequences, with 32% as singletons. This clonotype was detected a few times. Antigen specificity is unknown. This CDR3 is 15 amino acids long. Trimming pared 4 bases from V and 3 bases from J, leaving 16 bases between. Germline V gives CDR1 MNHNS, CDR2 SASEGT. This clonotype was obtained from a human donor in good health (CMV status not recorded). Some clones in this sample may be carry-over from other donors' samples. The material was cultured CD8+ T cells from PBMCs, obtained from culture after CMV antigen stimulation. The chain employs TRBV6-1 and TRBJ2-7; a possible D gene is TRBD1 (6 bases). CDR3 sequence reads: CASSVTGNSLYEQYF. Here the CDR3 DNA reads TGTGCCAGCAGTGTGACAGGTAATTCCCTCTACGAGCAGTACTTC.